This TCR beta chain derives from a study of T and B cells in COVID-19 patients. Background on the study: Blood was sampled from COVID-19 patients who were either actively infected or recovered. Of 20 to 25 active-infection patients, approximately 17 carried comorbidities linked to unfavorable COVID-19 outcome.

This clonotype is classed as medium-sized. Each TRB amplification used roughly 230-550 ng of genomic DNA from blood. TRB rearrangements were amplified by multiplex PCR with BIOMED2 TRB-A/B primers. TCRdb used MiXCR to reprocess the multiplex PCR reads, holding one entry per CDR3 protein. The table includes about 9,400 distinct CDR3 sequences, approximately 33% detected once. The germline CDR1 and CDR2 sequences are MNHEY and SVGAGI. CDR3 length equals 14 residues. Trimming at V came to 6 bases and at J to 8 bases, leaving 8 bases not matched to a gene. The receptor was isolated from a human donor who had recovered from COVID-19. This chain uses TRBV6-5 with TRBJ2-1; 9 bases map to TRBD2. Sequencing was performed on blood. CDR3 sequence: CASSRGLANDEQFF. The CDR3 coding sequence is TGTGCCAGCAGCAGAGGACTAGCGAACGATGAGCAGTTCTTC.